Given below is one T cell receptor (beta chain) in context. What it recognizes is unknown. These data originate in a study of blood T cells in healthy people across ages. Study information: With template switching, about one barcoded beta molecule was captured per two T cells. Points from the study as a whole: Across the age range, TCR beta diversity per million T cells fell in a roughly linear way. It was not known whether donors were CMV positive (a possible confounder of expanded clonotype changes).

PCR was performed a second time for roughly 7 to 12 cycles using a sample-barcoded 5' primer and a J-beta primer mix. TCRdb itself ran the 5' RACE reads through MiXCR, one entry per CDR3 protein. The sample includes around 940,000 distinct CDR3 sequences, 51% seen only once; the top ten take about a fifth. The sequence came from an older woman in good health. The sample taken for sequencing was blood.

The CDR3 protein is CASSPSGVTTDTQYF. For the CDR3, the DNA is TGTGCCAGCAGCCCGTCAGGGGTTACAACAGATACGCAGTATTTT. The V call is TRBV16, the J call TRBJ2-3; TRBD1 might be the D (6 bases). The length of the CDR3 is 15 residues. Trimming took 4 bases from V and 3 from J, leaving 14 bases between them. The germline V gene encodes CDR1 KGHSY and CDR2 FQNENV.